Shown below are 13 T cell receptor beta chains from a single sample sequenced in a study of patients and donors after allogeneic stem cell transplantation (dated by TCRdb to 2020 to 2022). The library was produced with RT-PCR. TCRdb lists the instrument as NextSeq 550. TCRdb reanalyzed the raw reads on its own, using fastp at Q25 for trimming and MiXCR for clone calling, and kept in-frame beta chains. Identical CDR3 protein sequences are pooled into one entry, listed with their most common genes and DNA. The sample table records roughly 880,000 distinct CDR3 sequences; about a sixth of these occur just once. Around 5.5% of the sample is taken by the ten largest. Sequencing was carried out using blood, either unsorted or a sorted T cell fraction (not recorded which). The receptors derive from a human donor who was either an allogeneic HSCT recipient or a stem cell or donor lymphocyte infusion donor (not recorded which). It is not recorded whose cells these are; they may come from a transplant donor.

The rearrangement links TRBV15 to TRBJ1-1; D gene unclear. This CDR3 comprises 14 residues. Deletions cut 0 bases from V and 1 base from J, with 6 bases between. Germline values: CDR1 LNHNV, CDR2 YYDKDF (reference sequence). The CDR3 sequence is CATSRDFGNTEAFF. CDR3 nucleotide sequence: TGTGCCACCAGCAGAGATTTCGGGAACACTGAAGCTTTCTTT.

The chain employs TRBV6-2 or TRBV6-3 and TRBJ2-5, with TRBD2 matching 7 bases. V trimming: 9 bases; J trimming: 1 base; junction bases outside the gene matches: 8. This CDR3 has 14 residues. The germline CDR1 and CDR2 sequences are MNHEY and SVGEGT. The CDR3 loop is CASALSSGQETQYF. DNA of the CDR3: TGTGCCAGTGCCCTATCTAGCGGCCAAGAGACCCAGTACTTC.

This clonotype has only a few counts. The V and J genes are TRBV11-2 and TRBJ2-1; D is tentatively TRBD1 or TRBD2 (7 bases each). This CDR3 region has 14 residues. V shed 1 base and J shed 8 bases, with 12 bases lying between them. CDR1 is SGHAT and CDR2 is FQNNGV in the germline V gene. DNA for the CDR3: TGTGCCAGCAGCTTAGGTCAGGGGGGGTATGAGCAGTTCTTC. Protein product: CASSLGQGGYEQFF.

This clonotype was counted between two and nine times. J is TRBJ2-2 and V is TRBV6-1; TRBD1 aligns across 7 bases. Germline V gene lookup returns CDR1 MNHNS and CDR2 SASEGT. J lost 2 bases, V lost 5 bases, and 14 bases had no gene match. The CDR3 is 18 residues long. The CDR3 reads CASSKRPFRQGNTGELFF. CDR3 in DNA: TGTGCCAGCAGTAAGAGACCCTTTCGACAGGGAAACACCGGGGAGCTGTTTTTT.

The chain couples TRBV7-9 to TRBJ1-2; possible D gene TRBD1, 6 bases. There are 13 residues in the CDR3. The germline gives CDR1 SEHNR, CDR2 FQNEAQ (reference sequence). Deletions cut 4 bases from V and 4 bases from J, with 10 bases between. CDR3 nucleotides: TGTGCCAGCAGCTGGGGGACAAGCTATGGCTACACCTTC. Translation: CASSWGTSYGYTF.

This clonotype appeared many times. V usage is TRBV5-1 and J usage is TRBJ2-7, with D uncertain. V was trimmed by 0 bases and J by 3 bases, leaving 7 bases between them. Germline V gene lookup returns CDR1 SGHRS and CDR2 YFSETQ. This CDR3 has 13 amino acids. CDR3 nucleotide sequence: TGCGCCAGCAGCTTGGGACATGGCTACGAGCAGTACTTC. Amino acids: CASSLGHGYEQYF.

This chain joins TRBV19 and TRBJ2-1; D perhaps matches TRBD1 (5 bases). Trimming removed 8 bases at V and 0 bases at J, with 14 bases between. Germline CDR1 is LNHDA and CDR2 is SQIVND (reference sequence). The CDR3 length is 15 residues. Written as DNA, the CDR3 is TGTGCCAGTCACTCTTTGGACACCTCCTACAATGAGCAGTTCTTC. This gives the protein CASHSLDTSYNEQFF. The full variable domain, with the rest looked up from reference TRBV19 and TRBJ2-1, is DGGITQSPKYLFRKEGQNVTLSCEQNLNHDAMYWYRQDPGQGLRLIYYSQIVNDFQKGDIAEGYSVSREKKESFPLTVTSAQKNPTAFYLCASHSLDTSYNEQFFGPGTRLTVL.

This clonotype was seen a few times. The rearrangement uses TRBV2 and TRBJ2-1, with 7 bases identical to TRBD1. The CDR3 is 13 residues long. J lost 7 bases, V lost 6 bases, and 6 bases had no gene match. CDR1 is SNHLY and CDR2 is FYNNEI in the germline V gene. The CDR3 here is CASRGDRTNEQFF. The CDR3, as DNA: TGTGCCAGCAGGGGGGACAGAACAAATGAGCAGTTCTTC.

This sequence joins TRBV7-2 and TRBJ2-7, with TRBD1 as a possible D gene (6 bases). The CDR3 is 14 residues long. Germline V lookup: CDR1 SGHTA, CDR2 FQGNSA. Trimming removed 2 bases from V and 7 bases from J, with 15 bases in between. The CDR3 spells CASSLWARGREQYF. The CDR3 coding sequence is TGTGCCAGCAGCTTATGGGCCAGGGGTCGGGAGCAGTACTTC.

This clonotype was counted a few times. The V gene is TRBV12-3 or TRBV12-4, the J gene TRBJ2-7; the D is unclear. The CDR3 runs to 14 residues. Deletions cut 4 bases from V and 6 bases from J, with 16 bases between. Here the CDR3 DNA reads TGTGCCAGCAGTTCGACTCGACTTTGGGGCGAGCAGTACTTC. It yields the protein CASSSTRLWGEQYF.

This chain connects TRBV25-1 to TRBJ2-1; 7 nucleotides match TRBD2. The CDR3 covers 17 residues. Germline CDR1 MGHDK, CDR2 SYGVNS. V shed 3 bases, J shed 10 bases, and the junction held 18 bases outside the gene matches. CDR3 DNA: TGTGCCAGCAGTGAGGTTGCTTGGGGGGGGGTCCCTCAAGAGCAGTTCTTC. Protein: CASSEVAWGGVPQEQFF.

This chain links TRBV28 with TRBJ2-7, with 9 bases that match TRBD1. The CDR3 runs 15 residues. Trimming at V came to 6 bases and at J to 6 bases, leaving 12 bases not matched to a gene. Germline-derived CDR1 and CDR2 are MDHEN and SYDVKM. Here the CDR3 reads CASSPPGQGGREQYF. DNA for the CDR3: TGTGCCAGCAGCCCGCCGGGACAGGGAGGGCGCGAGCAGTACTTC.

V is TRBV4-1 and J is TRBJ1-5; TRBD1 agrees at 7 bases. J lost 3 bases, V lost 1 base, and 12 bases had no gene match. The length of the CDR3 is 18 residues. The germline V gene has CDR1 MGHRA and CDR2 YSYEKL. The CDR3 coding sequence is TGCGCCAGCAGCCAAGCCCTCCCCACAGGGGCCCTCAATCAGCCCCAGCATTTT. Amino acids: CASSQALPTGALNQPQHF.